This TCR beta chain is from a study of T cells in Graves' hyperthyroidism and ophthalmopathy. Patients between 18 and 65 years old had hyperthyroidism, newly diagnosed and lasting under 2 months. Investigators excluded patients with uncontrolled infection, other autoimmune disease, pregnancy or lactation. This clonotype was counted at least ten times. The antigen remains undetermined. Amplified TCR beta CDR3 regions came from RNA transcripts. TCR CDR3 regions were first amplified by RT-PCR with HTBI primers. TCRdb analysed the multiplex PCR reads with MiXCR anew, one entry per CDR3 protein. The data contain about 160,000 distinct CDR3 sequences, around 8.9% of them seen just once; the ten biggest clones take up about 20%. Notes on the study in general: Expanded thyroid clonotypes (above 0.001) were mostly also found in blood. In the analysis, a 13 V-J model separated ophthalmopathy from stable hyperthyroidism.

This sequence originates from a woman aged 18-29 years with Graves' hyperthyroidism that later progressed to Graves' ophthalmopathy. The sequenced sample was blood.

CDR3 nucleotides: TGTGCCACCAGCAGAGATCTGGGGTTCCTCTACGAGCAGTACTTC. Its translation: CATSRDLGFLYEQYF. The chain combines TRBV15 with TRBJ2-7, with D uncertain. This CDR3 is 15 amino acids long. In germline, CDR1 is LNHNV, CDR2 YYDKDF (reference sequence). Deletions cut 0 bases from V and 3 bases from J, with 12 bases between. Drawing the rest from reference TRBV15 and TRBJ2-7, the complete variable domain is DAMVIQNPRYQVTQFGKPVTLSCSQTLNHNVMYWYQQKSSQAPKLLFHYYDKDFNNEADTPDNFQSRRPNTSFCFLDIRSPGLGDTAMYLCATSRDLGFLYEQYFGPGTRLTVT.